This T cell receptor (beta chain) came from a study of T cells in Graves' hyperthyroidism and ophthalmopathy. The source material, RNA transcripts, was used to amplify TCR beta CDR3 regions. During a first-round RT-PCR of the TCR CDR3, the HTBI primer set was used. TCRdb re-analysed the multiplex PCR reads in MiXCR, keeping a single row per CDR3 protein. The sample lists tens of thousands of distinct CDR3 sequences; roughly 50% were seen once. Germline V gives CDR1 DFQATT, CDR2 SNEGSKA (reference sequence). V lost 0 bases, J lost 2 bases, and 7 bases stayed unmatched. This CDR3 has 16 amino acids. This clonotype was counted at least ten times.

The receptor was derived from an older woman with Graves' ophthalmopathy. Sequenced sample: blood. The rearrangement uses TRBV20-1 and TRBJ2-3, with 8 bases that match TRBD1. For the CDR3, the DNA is TGCAGTGCTAGAGAGGGGGGACAGGACCACACAGATACGCAGTATTTT. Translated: CSAREGGQDHTDTQYF.